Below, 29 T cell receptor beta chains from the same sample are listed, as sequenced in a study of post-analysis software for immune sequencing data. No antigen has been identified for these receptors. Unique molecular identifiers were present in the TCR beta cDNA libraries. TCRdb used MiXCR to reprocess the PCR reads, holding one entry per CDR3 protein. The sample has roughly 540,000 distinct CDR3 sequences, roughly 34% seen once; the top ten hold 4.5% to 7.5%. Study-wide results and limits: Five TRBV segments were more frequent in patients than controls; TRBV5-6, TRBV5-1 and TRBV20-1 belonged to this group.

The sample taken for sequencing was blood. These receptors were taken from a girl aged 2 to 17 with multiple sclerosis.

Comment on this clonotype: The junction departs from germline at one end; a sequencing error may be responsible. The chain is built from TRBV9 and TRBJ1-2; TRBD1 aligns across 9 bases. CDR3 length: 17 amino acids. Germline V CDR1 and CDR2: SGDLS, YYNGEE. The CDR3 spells CASSPLGTGPSNCGYTF. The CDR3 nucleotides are TGTGCCAGCAGCCCTCTGGGGACAGGGCCTTCTAACTGTGGCTACACCTTC.

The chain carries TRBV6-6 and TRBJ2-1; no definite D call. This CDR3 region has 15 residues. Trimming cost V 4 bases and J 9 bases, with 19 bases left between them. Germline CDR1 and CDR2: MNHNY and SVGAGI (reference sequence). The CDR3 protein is CASSCSIELGSEQFF. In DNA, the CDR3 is TGTGCCAGCAGTTGCTCGATTGAGTTAGGATCTGAGCAGTTCTTC.

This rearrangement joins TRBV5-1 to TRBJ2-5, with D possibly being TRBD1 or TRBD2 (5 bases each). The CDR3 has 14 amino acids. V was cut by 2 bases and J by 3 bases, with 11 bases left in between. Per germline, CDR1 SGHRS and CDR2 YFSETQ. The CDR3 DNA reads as TGCGCCAGCAGCTTTGGGGACGGAGAAGAGACCCAGTACTTC. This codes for CASSFGDGEETQYF.

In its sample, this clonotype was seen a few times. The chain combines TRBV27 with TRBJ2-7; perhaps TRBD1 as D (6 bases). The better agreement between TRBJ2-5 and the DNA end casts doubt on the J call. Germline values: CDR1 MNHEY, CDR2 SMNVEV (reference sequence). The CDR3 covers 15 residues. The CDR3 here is CASSLVGLTGETQYF. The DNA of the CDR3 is TGTGCCAGCAGTTTAGTAGGGCTTACAGGGGAGACCCAGTACTTC.

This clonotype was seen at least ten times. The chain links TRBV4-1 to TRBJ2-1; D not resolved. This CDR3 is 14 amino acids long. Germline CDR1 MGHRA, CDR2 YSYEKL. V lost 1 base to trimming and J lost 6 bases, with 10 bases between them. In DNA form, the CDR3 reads TGCGCCAGCAGCCAAGTACTCGGGCCCAATGAGCAGTTCTTC. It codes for CASSQVLGPNEQFF.

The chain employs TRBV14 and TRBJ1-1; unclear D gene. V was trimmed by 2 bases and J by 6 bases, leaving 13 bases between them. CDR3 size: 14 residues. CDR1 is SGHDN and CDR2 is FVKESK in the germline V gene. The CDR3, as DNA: TGTGCCAGCAGCCAATCCGGACGGGTCGCTGAAGCTTTCTTT. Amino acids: CASSQSGRVAEAFF.

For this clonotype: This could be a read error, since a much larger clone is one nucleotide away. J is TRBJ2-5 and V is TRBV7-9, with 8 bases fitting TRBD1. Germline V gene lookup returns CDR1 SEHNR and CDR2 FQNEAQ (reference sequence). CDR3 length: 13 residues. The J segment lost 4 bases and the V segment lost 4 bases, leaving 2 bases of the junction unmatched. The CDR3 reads CASSSRGPETQYF. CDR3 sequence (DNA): TGTGCCAGCAGCTCCAGGGGGCCAGAGACCCAGTACTTC.

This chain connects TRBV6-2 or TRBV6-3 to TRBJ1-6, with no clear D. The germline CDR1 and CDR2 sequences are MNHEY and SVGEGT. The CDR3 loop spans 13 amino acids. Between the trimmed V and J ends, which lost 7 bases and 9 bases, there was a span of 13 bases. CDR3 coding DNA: TGTGCCAGCATCCAGCCGGGGTCTTCACCCCTCCACTTT. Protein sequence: CASIQPGSSPLHF.

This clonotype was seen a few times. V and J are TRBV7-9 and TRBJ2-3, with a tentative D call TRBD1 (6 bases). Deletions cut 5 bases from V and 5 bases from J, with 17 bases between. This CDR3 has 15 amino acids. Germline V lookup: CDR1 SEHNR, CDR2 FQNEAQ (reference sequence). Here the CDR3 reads CASSTSTGAIDTQYF. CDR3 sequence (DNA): TGTGCCAGCAGCACTTCGACAGGAGCGATAGATACGCAGTATTTT.

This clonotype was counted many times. This CDR3 is CASSLQGSDTQYF. The DNA for the CDR3 is TGTGCCAGCAGCTTACAGGGGTCAGATACGCAGTATTTT. The V call is TRBV7-3, the J call TRBJ2-3, with D perhaps TRBD1 (6 bases). The CDR3 is 13 amino acids. Trimming removed 2 bases at V and 4 bases at J, with 7 bases between. Per the germline V gene, CDR1 is SGHTA and CDR2 is FQGTGA.

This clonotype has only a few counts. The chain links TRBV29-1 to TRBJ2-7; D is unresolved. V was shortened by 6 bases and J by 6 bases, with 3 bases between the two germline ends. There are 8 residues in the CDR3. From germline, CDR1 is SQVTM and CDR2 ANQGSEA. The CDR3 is CSVSEQYF. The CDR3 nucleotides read TGCAGCGTCAGCGAGCAGTACTTC.

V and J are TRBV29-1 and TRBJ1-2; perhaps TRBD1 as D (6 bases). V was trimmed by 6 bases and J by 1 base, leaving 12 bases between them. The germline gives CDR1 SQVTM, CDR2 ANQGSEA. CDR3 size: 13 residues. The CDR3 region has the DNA TGCAGCGTCGGGGGGGCGGGTAACTATGGCTACACCTTC. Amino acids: CSVGGAGNYGYTF.

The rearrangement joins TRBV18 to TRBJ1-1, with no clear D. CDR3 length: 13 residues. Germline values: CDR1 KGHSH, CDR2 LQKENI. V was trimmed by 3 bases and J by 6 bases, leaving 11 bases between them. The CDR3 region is CASSPGIRAEAFF. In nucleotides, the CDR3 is TGTGCCAGCTCACCGGGTATAAGGGCTGAAGCTTTCTTT.

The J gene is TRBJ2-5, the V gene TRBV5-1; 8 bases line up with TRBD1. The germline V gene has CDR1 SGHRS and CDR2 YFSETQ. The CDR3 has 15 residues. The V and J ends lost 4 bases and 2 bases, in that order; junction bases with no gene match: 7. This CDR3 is CASSPDREFQETQYF. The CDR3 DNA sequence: TGCGCCAGCAGCCCGGACAGGGAGTTTCAAGAGACCCAGTACTTC. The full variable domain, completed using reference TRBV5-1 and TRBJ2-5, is KAGVTQTPRYLIKTRGQQVTLSCSPISGHRSVSWYQQTPGQGLQFLFEYFSETQRNKGNFPGRFSGRQFSNSRSEMNVSTLELGDSALYLCASSPDREFQETQYFGPGTRLLVL.

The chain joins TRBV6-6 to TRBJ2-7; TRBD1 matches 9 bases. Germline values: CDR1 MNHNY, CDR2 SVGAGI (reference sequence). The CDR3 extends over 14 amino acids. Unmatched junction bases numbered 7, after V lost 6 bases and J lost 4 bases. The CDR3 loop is CASSQLGQGYEQYF. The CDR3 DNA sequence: TGTGCCAGCAGCCAGTTGGGACAGGGTTACGAGCAGTACTTC.

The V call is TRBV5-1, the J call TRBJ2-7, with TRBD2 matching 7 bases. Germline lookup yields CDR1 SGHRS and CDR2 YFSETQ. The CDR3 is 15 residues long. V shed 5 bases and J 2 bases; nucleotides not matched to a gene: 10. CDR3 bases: TGCGCCAGCAGTTCTACTGGCGGGGGAACCTACGAGCAGTACTTC. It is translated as CASSSTGGGTYEQYF.

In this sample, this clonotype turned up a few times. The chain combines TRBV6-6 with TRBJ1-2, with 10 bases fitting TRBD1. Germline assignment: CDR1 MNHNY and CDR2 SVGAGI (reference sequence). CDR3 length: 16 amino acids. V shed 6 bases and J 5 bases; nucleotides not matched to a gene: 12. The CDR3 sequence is CASSPGQGSGSYGYTF. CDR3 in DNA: TGTGCCAGCAGCCCGGGACAGGGGTCGGGGTCTTATGGCTACACCTTC.

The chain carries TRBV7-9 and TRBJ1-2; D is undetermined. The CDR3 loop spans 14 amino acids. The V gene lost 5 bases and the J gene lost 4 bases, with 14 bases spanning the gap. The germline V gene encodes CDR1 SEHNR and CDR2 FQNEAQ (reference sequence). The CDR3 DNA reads TGTGCCAGCAGCCTCGGAGACAACTCCTATGGCTACACCTTC. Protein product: CASSLGDNSYGYTF.

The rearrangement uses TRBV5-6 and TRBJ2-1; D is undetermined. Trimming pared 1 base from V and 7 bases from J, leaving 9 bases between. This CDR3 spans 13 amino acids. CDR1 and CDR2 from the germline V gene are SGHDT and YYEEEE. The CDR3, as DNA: TGTGCCAGCAGCTTGATGCGGCTGAATGAGCAGTTCTTC. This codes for CASSLMRLNEQFF.

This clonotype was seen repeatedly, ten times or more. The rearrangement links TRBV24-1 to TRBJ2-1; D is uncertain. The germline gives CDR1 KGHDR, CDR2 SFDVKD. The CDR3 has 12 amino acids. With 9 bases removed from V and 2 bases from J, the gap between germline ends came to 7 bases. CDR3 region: CATGPAYNEQFF. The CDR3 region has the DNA TGTGCCACCGGACCCGCCTACAATGAGCAGTTCTTC.

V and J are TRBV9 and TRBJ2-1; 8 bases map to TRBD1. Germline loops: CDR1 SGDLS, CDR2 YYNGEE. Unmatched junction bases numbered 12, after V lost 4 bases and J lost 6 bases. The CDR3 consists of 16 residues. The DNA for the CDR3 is TGTGCCAGCAGCCCCGAGCGCAGGGGGCTCTCCAATGAGCAGTTCTTC. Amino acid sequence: CASSPERRGLSNEQFF.

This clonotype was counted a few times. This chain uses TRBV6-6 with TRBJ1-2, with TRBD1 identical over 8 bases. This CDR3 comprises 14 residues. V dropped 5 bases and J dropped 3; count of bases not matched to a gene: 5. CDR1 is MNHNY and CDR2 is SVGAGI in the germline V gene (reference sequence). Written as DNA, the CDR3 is TGTGCCAGCAGTAACCAGGGGGCCGACTATGGCTACACCTTC. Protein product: CASSNQGADYGYTF.

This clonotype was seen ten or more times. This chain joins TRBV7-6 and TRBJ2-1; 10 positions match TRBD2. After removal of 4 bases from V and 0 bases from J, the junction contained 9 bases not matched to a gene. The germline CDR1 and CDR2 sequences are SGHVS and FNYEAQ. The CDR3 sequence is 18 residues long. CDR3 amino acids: CASSSPSGGPSSYNEQFF. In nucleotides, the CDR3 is TGTGCCAGCAGCTCACCTAGCGGGGGCCCCAGCTCCTACAATGAGCAGTTCTTC. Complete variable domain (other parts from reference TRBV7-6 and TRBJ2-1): GAGVSQSPRYKVTKRGQDVALRCDPISGHVSLYWYRQALGQGPEFLTYFNYEAQQDKSGLPNDRFSAERPEGSISTLTIQRTEQRDSAMYRCASSSPSGGPSSYNEQFFGPGTRLTVL.

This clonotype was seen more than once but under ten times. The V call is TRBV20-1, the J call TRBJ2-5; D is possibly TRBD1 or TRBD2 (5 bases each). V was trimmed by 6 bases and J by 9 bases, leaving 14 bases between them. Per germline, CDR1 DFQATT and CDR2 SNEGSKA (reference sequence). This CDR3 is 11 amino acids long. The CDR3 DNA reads TGCAGTGCCAGGACGGGGACGGCCCAGTACTTC. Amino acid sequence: CSARTGTAQYF.

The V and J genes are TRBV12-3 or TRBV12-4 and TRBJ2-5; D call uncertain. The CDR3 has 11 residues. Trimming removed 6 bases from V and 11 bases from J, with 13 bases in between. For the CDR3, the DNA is TGTGCCAGCAGCCCCAAGATAGAGCAGTACTTC. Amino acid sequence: CASSPKIEQYF.

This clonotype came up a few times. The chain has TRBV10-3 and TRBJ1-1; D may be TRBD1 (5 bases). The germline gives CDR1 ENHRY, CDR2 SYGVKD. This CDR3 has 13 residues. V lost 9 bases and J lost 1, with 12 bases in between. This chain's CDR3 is CAIAGGGNTEAFF. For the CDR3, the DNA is TGTGCCATTGCCGGGGGGGGGAACACTGAAGCTTTCTTT.

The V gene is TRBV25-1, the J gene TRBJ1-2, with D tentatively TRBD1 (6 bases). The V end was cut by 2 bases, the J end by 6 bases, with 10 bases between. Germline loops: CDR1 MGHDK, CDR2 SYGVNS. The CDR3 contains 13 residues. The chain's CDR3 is CASSERTDDGYTF. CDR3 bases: TGTGCCAGCAGTGAACGGACAGACGATGGCTACACCTTC.

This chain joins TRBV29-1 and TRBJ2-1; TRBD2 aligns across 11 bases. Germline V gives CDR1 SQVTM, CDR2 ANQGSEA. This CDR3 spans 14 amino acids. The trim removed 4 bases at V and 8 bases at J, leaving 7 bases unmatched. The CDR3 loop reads CSVGELAGVHEQFF. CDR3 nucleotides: TGCAGCGTTGGGGAACTAGCGGGGGTACATGAGCAGTTCTTC.

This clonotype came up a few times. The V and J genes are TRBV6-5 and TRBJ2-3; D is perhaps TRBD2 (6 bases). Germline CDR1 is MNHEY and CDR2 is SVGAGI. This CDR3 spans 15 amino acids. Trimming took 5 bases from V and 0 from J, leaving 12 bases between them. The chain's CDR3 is CASSQSGSSTDTQYF. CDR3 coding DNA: TGTGCCAGCAGTCAAAGCGGGTCTAGCACAGATACGCAGTATTTT.